This TCR beta chain was found in a study of T-cell reconstitution after alpha-beta-depleted transplantation in children. Unique molecular identifiers were incorporated when the TCRbeta library was constructed. TCRdb fed the PCR reads into MiXCR, producing one record per CDR3 protein. The sample yields about a million distinct CDR3 sequences, roughly 29% seen once. This CDR3 contains 15 residues. The germline V gene encodes CDR1 SGHDT and CDR2 YYEEEE. V lost 4 bases to trimming and J lost 0 bases; unmatched junction nucleotides: 5. Whole-study findings and limits: Certain patients had high TCRbeta diversity at day 60, and it came from recipient T cells and thymic progenitors that survived.

This clonotype was observed a handful of times. The antigen is undetermined. This clonotype was sampled from a boy younger than two who had a stem cell transplant for SCID, so the T cells may come from the graft donor. This rearrangement joins TRBV5-6 to TRBJ1-2; 8 nucleotides line up with TRBD1. This specimen consisted of PBMCs, mostly from graft donor cells, obtained 360 days after TCRalphabeta/CD19-depleted stem cell transplant. CDR3: CASSLDRAANYGYTF. In DNA form, the CDR3 reads TGTGCCAGCAGCCTGGACAGGGCAGCTAACTATGGCTACACCTTC.